This T cell receptor (beta chain) is from a study of T cell responses to AZD1222 COVID-19 vaccine. In the study overall: Analyses pooled second doses at about 4 or about 12 weeks.

In regard to this clone: Its antigen is undetermined.

V shed 4 bases, J shed 6 bases, and the junction held 5 bases outside the gene matches. Germline V gives CDR1 MNHEY, CDR2 SVGAGI. The CDR3 is 16 amino acids. The study, taken as a whole, reports: Spike-specific TCR depth and breadth grew after two AZD1222 doses.

Using immunoSEQ multiplex PCR, the repertoire was profiled, and TCRdb retains in-frame clones only, with some absent. This sample has 150,000 to 200,000 clones, with approximately 94% found just once. Sequenced here: peripheral blood, sampled on day 0 of AZD1222 vaccination. The chain joins TRBV6-5 to TRBJ2-1, with 14 positions matching TRBD2. The source of this sequence is an adult in good health. The CDR3 DNA reads as TGTGCCAGCAGTTTAGCCGGGACTAGCGGGAGCAATGAGCAGTTCTTC. Amino acids: CASSLAGTSGSNEQFF.